This is a list of T cell receptor beta chains from one sample in a study of shared clonotypes between healthy human individuals. The repertoire was sequenced with immunoSEQ multiplex PCR; TCRdb's copy has only in-frame clones and lacks some. The repertoire consists of around 2,100,000 clones, with roughly 94% occurring once and the leading ten covering less than 1.5%. Material: naive CD8+ T cells sorted from blood. The origin of the receptors is a man in his late teens or twenties in good health. Both conserved end residues are part of each CDR3. The D gene is left open where the match is weak. Clone size is stated in some rows and not others, as once, few, many or a class when expanded.

-	TRBV13	-	14	TRBJ2-3	TGTGCCAGCAGCTTAGACAGGGCCACAGATACGCAGTATTTT	CASSLDRATDTQYF
-	TRBV30	TRBD2	15	TRBJ2-7	TGTGCCTGGAGTCTGCTAGCGGGCCCGTCCTACGAGCAGTACTTC	CAWSLLAGPSYEQYF
-	TRBV30	-	14	TRBJ1-3	TGTGCCTGGAGTGTCTTGGACATCGTAAACACCATATATTTT	CAWSVLDIVNTIYF
-	TRBV5-4	-	12	TRBJ2-7	TGTGCCAGCAGCCCCGGGGGATACGAGCAGTACTTC	CASSPGGYEQYF
-	TRBV15	-	14	TRBJ1-5	TGTGCCACCAGCAGCACCGATCATTATCAGCCCCAGCATTTT	CATSSTDHYQPQHF
-	TRBV7-8	-	14	TRBJ1-5	TGTGCCAGCAGCTTATCAGGTCTCAGCCAGCCCCAGCATTTT	CASSLSGLSQPQHF
once	TRBV29-1	TRBD1	13	TRBJ2-7	TGCAGCGTTGAATGGGCAGGGGGTAACGAGCAGTACTTC	CSVEWAGGNEQYF
-	TRBV7-9	TRBD1	16	TRBJ2-3	TGTGCCAGCAGCTACTGGGGGACAGGGAGCACAGATACGCAGTATTTT	CASSYWGTGSTDTQYF
-	TRBV30	-	17	TRBJ1-4	TGTGCCTGGAGTGTACGGGGGGTTGTTTGGCCGGATGAAAAACTGTTTTTT	CAWSVRGVVWPDEKLFF
-	TRBV9	TRBD2	17	TRBJ2-3	TGTGCCAGCAGCGACCCTCCCTTCAGCGGGGGAACAGATACGCAGTATTTT	CASSDPPFSGGTDTQYF
-	TRBV27	-	11	TRBJ1-1	TGTGCCAGCAGTACAGGTCTTGAAGCTTTCTTT	CASSTGLEAFF
-	TRBV10-3	TRBD2	14	TRBJ2-7	TGTGCCATCAGTGAGACGGGACTAGCCGACGAGCAGTACTTC	CAISETGLADEQYF
-	TRBV5-1	-	15	TRBJ2-2	TGCGCCAGCAGCATCCGGGACGGGAACACCGGGGAGCTGTTTTTT	CASSIRDGNTGELFF
-	TRBV5-1	-	11	TRBJ2-5	TGCGCCAGCAGCTTGGCAGAGACCCAGTACTTC	CASSLAETQYF
-	TRBV30	-	14	TRBJ1-1	TGTGCCCGGGCCCACATGGGTAAAGGAACTGAAGCTTTCTTT	CARAHMGKGTEAFF
-	TRBV5-1	TRBD1	15	TRBJ1-1	TGCGCCAGCAGCCCGGGACAGGGAATGAACACTGAAGCTTTCTTT	CASSPGQGMNTEAFF
-	TRBV4-1	-	18	TRBJ2-7	TGCGCCAGCAGCCAAGATCCTCCCGTCTGGGACACTCCCTACGAGCAGTACTTC	CASSQDPPVWDTPYEQYF
-	TRBV6-1	TRBD1	13	TRBJ1-3	TGTGCCAGCAGTACCTCAACAGGGGACACCATATATTTT	CASSTSTGDTIYF
-	TRBV7-9	TRBD2	15	TRBJ2-1	TGTGCCAGCCTTTTAATAGCGGGTCTGAACAATGAGCAGTTCTTC	CASLLIAGLNNEQFF
-	TRBV13	-	12	TRBJ2-3	TGTGCCAGCAGCTTGGTAGGAGATACGCAGTATTTT	CASSLVGDTQYF
-	TRBV7-9	-	14	TRBJ2-2	TGTGCCAGCGGAAGGGACGTAGAAACCGGGGAGCTGTTTTTT	CASGRDVETGELFF
-	TRBV5-6	TRBD2	14	TRBJ2-7	TGTGCCAGCAGCTTGGGGACTAGCGGGTACGAGCAGTACTTC	CASSLGTSGYEQYF
-	TRBV4-3	-	14	TRBJ1-5	TGCGCCAGCAGCCAGTGGAGAGGGGATCAGCCCCAGCATTTT	CASSQWRGDQPQHF
-	TRBV27	-	16	TRBJ2-2	TGTGCCAGCAGTTTGCAGGGAAGTTCGGACACCGGGGAGCTGTTTTTT	CASSLQGSSDTGELFF
-	TRBV27	-	12	TRBJ1-2	TGTGCCAGCAGCACCTTCGGAGGAGGCTACACCTTC	CASSTFGGGYTF
-	TRBV30	-	14	TRBJ1-4	TGTGCCTGGAGTGGCCCAGGGGTATGGGAAAAACTGTTTTTT	CAWSGPGVWEKLFF
-	TRBV28	-	13	TRBJ1-1	TGTGCCAGCAGTTTAGAGAGGGGCACTGAAGCTTTCTTT	CASSLERGTEAFF
once	TRBV9	-	12	TRBJ2-1	TGTGCCAGCAGCGTAGTAGACGTTGAGCAGTTCTTC	CASSVVDVEQFF
-	TRBV6-5	-	16	TRBJ2-7	TGTGCCAGCAGTTACTCTGGCGGGGATACCTCCTACGAGCAGTACTTC	CASSYSGGDTSYEQYF
-	TRBV6-5	-	16	TRBJ2-3	TGTGCCAGCAGTTACTCGACCGGGACTAGCACAGATACGCAGTATTTT	CASSYSTGTSTDTQYF
-	TRBV4-1	-	15	TRBJ1-5	TGCGCCAGCAGCCAGATCCAGTATAGCAATCAGCCCCAGCATTTT	CASSQIQYSNQPQHF
-	TRBV11-2	TRBD1	16	TRBJ1-5	TGTGCCAGCAGCGCCGAGGGGACAGGGGGAAATCAGCCCCAGCATTTT	CASSAEGTGGNQPQHF
-	TRBV4-3	TRBD2	16	TRBJ2-7	TGCGCCAGCAGCCAAGAGTGGGGACTAGCGGGAGTCGAGCAGTACTTC	CASSQEWGLAGVEQYF
-	TRBV4-1	-	15	TRBJ2-7	TGCGCCAGCAGCCAACTTGCGCAGGGCAACTACGAGCAGTACTTC	CASSQLAQGNYEQYF
-	TRBV27	-	11	TRBJ2-7	TGTGCCAGCAGTTACAGAGACGAGCAGTACTTC	CASSYRDEQYF
-	TRBV6-1	-	13	TRBJ1-2	TGTGCCAGCAGTTTCACATACTACTATGGCTACACCTTC	CASSFTYYYGYTF
-	TRBV9	-	13	TRBJ2-2	TGTGCCAGCGGCCGGCCACGCACCGGGGAGCTGTTTTTT	CASGRPRTGELFF
once	TRBV9	-	13	TRBJ2-1	TGTGCCAGCAGCGTAGGTAAAGCCAATGAGCAGTTCTTC	CASSVGKANEQFF
-	TRBV28	TRBD1	15	TRBJ2-3	TGTGCCAGCAGTTTATACAGGGGGCAGGTGGATACGCAGTATTTT	CASSLYRGQVDTQYF
-	TRBV7-9	-	18	TRBJ2-3	TGTGCCAGCAGCCCACCGAAGGGGGACGGGACGAGCACAGATACGCAGTATTTT	CASSPPKGDGTSTDTQYF